Presented here are 7 T cell receptor beta chains from one specimen sequenced in a study of technical replicates of blood from a handful of donors. The protocol was immunoSEQ multiplex PCR, while the TCRdb copy is restricted to in-frame clones and leaves out a portion. The data show 75,000 to 100,000 clones, around 96% seen once. Sequencing was carried out using T cells isolated from PBMCs. The receptors were sampled from a human donor in good health.

This clone was counted once. The rearrangement joins TRBV19 to TRBJ2-7, with D possibly TRBD1 on 5 matching bases. The V end lost 6 bases, the J end lost 2 bases, and 17 bases lay between the germline ends. In germline, CDR1 is LNHDA, CDR2 SQIVND (reference sequence). There are 15 residues in the CDR3. The CDR3 nucleotides are TGTGCCAGTAGCGAGACCGCAGGGCTGGCCTACGAGCAGTACTTC. Its translation: CASSETAGLAYEQYF.

The genes are TRBV6-5 and TRBJ2-5; D might be TRBD2 (5 bases). Germline-derived CDR1 and CDR2 are MNHEY and SVGAGI. Deletions cut 4 bases from V and 1 base from J, with 10 bases between. This CDR3 spans 14 amino acids. CDR3 protein: CASSSLEGQETQYF. The CDR3 DNA follows: TGTGCCAGCAGTTCCCTTGAGGGCCAAGAGACCCAGTACTTC.

The CDR3 DNA reads TGTGCCAGCAGCTTAATCGCAGGGTACAATGAGCAGTTCTTC. It yields the protein CASSLIAGYNEQFF. The chain combines TRBV7-9 with TRBJ2-1; D might be TRBD1 (5 bases). V lost 2 bases to trimming and J lost 4 bases, with 9 bases between them. Per germline, CDR1 SEHNR and CDR2 FQNEAQ (reference sequence). CDR3 length equals 14 residues.

The chain has TRBV5-4 and TRBJ2-3, with D possibly TRBD1 on 6 matching bases. The CDR3 loop spans 15 amino acids. CDR1 and CDR2 (germline): SGHNT, YYREEE (reference sequence). V was pared by 2 bases and J by 7 bases, with 17 bases between. The CDR3 is CASSFRDTQLYTQYF. CDR3 bases: TGTGCCAGCAGCTTCCGGGACACCCAATTATATACGCAGTATTTT.

This chain links TRBV29-1 with TRBJ2-5; 11 bases are a match to TRBD2. V dropped 3 bases and J dropped 5; count of bases not matched to a gene: 5. Germline CDR1 is SQVTM and CDR2 is ANQGSEA. The CDR3 is made up of 14 amino acids. The DNA for the CDR3 is TGCAGCGTTGACCGGACTAGCGGGCAGGAGACCCAGTACTTC. Translated: CSVDRTSGQETQYF.

J is TRBJ2-7 and V is TRBV27, with 8 positions matching TRBD2. The CDR3 has 13 residues. Germline trimming cut 8 bases from V and 2 bases from J; bases unmatched to any gene: 5. The germline V gene encodes CDR1 MNHEY and CDR2 SMNVEV (reference sequence). CDR3 sequence reads: CASRPGGPYEQYF. CDR3 coding DNA: TGTGCCAGCCGACCGGGGGGGCCCTACGAGCAGTACTTC.

The rearrangement uses TRBV7-2 and TRBJ2-5; D ambiguous. V lost 2 bases and J 0 bases, leaving 7 bases between the germline ends. The CDR3 is made up of 14 amino acids. Germline V gene lookup returns CDR1 SGHTA and CDR2 FQGNSA. The CDR3, as DNA: TGTGCCAGCAGCTTATGGCAGGACCAAGAGACCCAGTACTTC. Its translation: CASSLWQDQETQYF.